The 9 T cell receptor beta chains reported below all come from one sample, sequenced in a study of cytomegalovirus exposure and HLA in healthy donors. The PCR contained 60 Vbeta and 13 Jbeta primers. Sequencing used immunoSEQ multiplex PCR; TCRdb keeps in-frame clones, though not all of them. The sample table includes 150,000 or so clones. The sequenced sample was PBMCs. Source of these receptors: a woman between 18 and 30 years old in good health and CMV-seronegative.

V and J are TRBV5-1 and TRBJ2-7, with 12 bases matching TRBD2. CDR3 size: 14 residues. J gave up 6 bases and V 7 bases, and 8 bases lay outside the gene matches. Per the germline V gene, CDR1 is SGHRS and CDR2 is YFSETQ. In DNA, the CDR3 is TGCGCCAGCTCTGAGGGACTAGCGGGTCCCGAGCAGTACTTC. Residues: CASSEGLAGPEQYF. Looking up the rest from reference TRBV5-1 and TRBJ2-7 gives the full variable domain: KAGVTQTPRYLIKTRGQQVTLSCSPISGHRSVSWYQQTPGQGLQFLFEYFSETQRNKGNFPGRFSGRQFSNSRSEMNVSTLELGDSALYLCASSEGLAGPEQYFGPGTRLTVT.

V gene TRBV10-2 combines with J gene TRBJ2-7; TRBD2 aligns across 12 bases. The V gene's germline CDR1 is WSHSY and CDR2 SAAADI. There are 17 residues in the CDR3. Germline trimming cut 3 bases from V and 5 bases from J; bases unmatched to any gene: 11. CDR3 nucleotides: TGCGCCAGCAGTGAAATGGAGACTAGCGGGAGAAGCCACGAGCAGTACTTC. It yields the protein CASSEMETSGRSHEQYF.

The CDR3 coding sequence is TGTGCCAGCAGCTTAGAGCGGAGCACAGATACGCAGTATTTT. It encodes CASSLERSTDTQYF. The chain carries TRBV7-8 and TRBJ2-3; D is perhaps TRBD2 (5 bases). CDR1 is SGHVS and CDR2 is FQNEAQ in the germline V gene. The CDR3 spans 14 residues. Trimming removed 1 base from V and 0 bases from J, with 5 bases in between.

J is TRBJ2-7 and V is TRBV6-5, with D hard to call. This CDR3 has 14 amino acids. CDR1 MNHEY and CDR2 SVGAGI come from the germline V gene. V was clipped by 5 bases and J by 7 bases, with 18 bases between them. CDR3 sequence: CASSEMGFVVEQYF. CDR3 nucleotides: TGTGCCAGCAGTGAAATGGGCTTTGTGGTGGAGCAGTACTTC.

CDR3 in DNA: TGTGCCAGCAGCCCGCAGTCAGGGTTGAATCAGCCCCAGCATTTT. Protein product: CASSPQSGLNQPQHF. This chain joins TRBV7-6 and TRBJ1-5, with D possibly TRBD1 on 5 matching bases. Germline V gene data show CDR1 as SGHVS and CDR2 as FNYEAQ. V lost 5 bases to trimming and J lost 4 bases, with 15 bases between them. The CDR3 loop spans 15 amino acids.

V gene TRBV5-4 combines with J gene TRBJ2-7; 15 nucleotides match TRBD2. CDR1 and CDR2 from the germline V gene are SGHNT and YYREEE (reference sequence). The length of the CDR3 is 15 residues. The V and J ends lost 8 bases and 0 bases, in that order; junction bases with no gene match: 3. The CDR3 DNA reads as TGTGCCAGAGGACTAGCGGGAGGGAGCTCCTACGAGCAGTACGTC. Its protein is CARGLAGGSSYEQYV.

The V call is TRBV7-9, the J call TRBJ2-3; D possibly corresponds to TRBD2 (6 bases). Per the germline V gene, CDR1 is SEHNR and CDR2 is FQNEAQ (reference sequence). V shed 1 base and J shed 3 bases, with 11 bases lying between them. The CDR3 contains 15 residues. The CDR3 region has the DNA TGTGCCAGCAGCTTAGAGGCGGGGTCGACAGATACGCAGTATTTT. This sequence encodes CASSLEAGSTDTQYF.

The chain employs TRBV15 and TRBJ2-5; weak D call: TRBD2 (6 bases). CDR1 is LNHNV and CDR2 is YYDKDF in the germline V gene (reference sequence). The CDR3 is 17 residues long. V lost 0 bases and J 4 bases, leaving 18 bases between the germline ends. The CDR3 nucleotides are TGTGCCACCAGCAGAGATCGACCCCGGAGGGCGAGAGAGACCCAGTACTTC. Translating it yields CATSRDRPRRARETQYF.

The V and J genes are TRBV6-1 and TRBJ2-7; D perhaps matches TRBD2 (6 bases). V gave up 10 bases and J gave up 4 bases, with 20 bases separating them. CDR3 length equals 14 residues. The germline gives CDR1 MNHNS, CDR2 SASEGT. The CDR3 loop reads CANLLSWGEYEQYF. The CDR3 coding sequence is TGTGCCAACTTGTTGTCCTGGGGGGAATACGAGCAGTACTTC.